One sample yielded the 14 T cell receptor beta chains listed below, sequenced in a study of blood T cell repertoires in COVID-19. Some clones are missing from TCRdb's copy, which holds only in-frame ones; the method was immunoSEQ multiplex PCR. The table lists around 220,000 clones, around 82% of them singletons. Material: peripheral blood. Receptor source: a woman of 80 years or more with active or convalescent COVID-19.

This clone was seen a single time. The chain carries TRBV27 and TRBJ1-4, with D possibly matching TRBD1 (5 bases). V lost 2 bases and J 8 bases, leaving 15 bases between the germline ends. Germline CDR1 is MNHEY and CDR2 is SMNVEV (reference sequence). The CDR3 consists of 15 residues. The CDR3 nucleotides read TGTGCCAGCAGTTTAAAAACAGGTATCGGAGAAAAACTGTTTTTT. Its translation is CASSLKTGIGEKLFF.

The rearrangement uses TRBV28 and TRBJ1-2, with 7 positions matching TRBD1. This CDR3 spans 16 amino acids. CDR1 MDHEN and CDR2 SYDVKM come from the germline V gene. The junction had 12 bases not matched to a gene; V was cut back by 6 bases and J by 2 bases. The CDR3, as DNA: TGTGCCAGCAGCGTTGGGGACAGTCATTTAAACTATGGCTACACCTTC. Translating gives CASSVGDSHLNYGYTF.

V gene TRBV5-1 combines with J gene TRBJ2-3, with TRBD2 matching over 10 bases. V trimming: 2 bases; J trimming: 4 bases; junction bases outside the gene matches: 4. Germline CDR1 is SGHRS and CDR2 is YFSETQ. The CDR3 is made up of 15 amino acids. In DNA, the CDR3 is TGCGCCAGCAGCTTTACCCTAGCGGGGGCAGATACGCAGTATTTT. As protein: CASSFTLAGADTQYF.

The chain has TRBV5-1 and TRBJ1-1; no firm D call. Trimming removed 0 bases from V and 2 bases from J, with 8 bases in between. This CDR3 spans 14 amino acids. CDR1 is SGHRS and CDR2 is YFSETQ in the germline V gene. As DNA, the CDR3 is TGCGCCAGCAGCTTGGACAGCTATAACACTGAAGCTTTCTTT. The encoded protein is CASSLDSYNTEAFF.

This sequence joins TRBV18 and TRBJ1-2; 7 bases agree with TRBD1. Germline values: CDR1 KGHSH, CDR2 LQKENI. The CDR3 runs to 15 residues. Trimming at V came to 3 bases and at J to 0 bases, leaving 4 bases not matched to a gene. CDR3 amino acids: CASSPRGQPNYGYTF. CDR3 coding DNA: TGTGCCAGCTCACCGCGGGGACAGCCTAACTATGGCTACACCTTC.

The J gene is TRBJ2-1, the V gene TRBV6-5, with a weak D call TRBD1 (6 bases). CDR3 length: 14 residues. The germline V and J ends were trimmed by 4 bases and 2 bases, with 9 bases remaining between them. Germline CDR1 and CDR2: MNHEY and SVGAGI. The CDR3 sequence is CASSLQGPYNEQFF. The CDR3, as DNA: TGTGCCAGCAGTTTACAGGGACCCTACAATGAGCAGTTCTTC.

V and J are TRBV6-5 and TRBJ1-2, with D possibly being TRBD1 (5 bases). CDR3 size: 13 residues. V lost 7 bases and J lost 5, with 14 bases in between. Germline V gene lookup returns CDR1 MNHEY and CDR2 SVGAGI. The CDR3 nucleotides read TGTGCCAGCACCAGGTCAGGGACTTATGGCTACACCTTC. Translated, it gives CASTRSGTYGYTF.

The chain recombines TRBV30 with TRBJ2-1; possibly TRBD2 for D (6 bases). The germline V gene has CDR1 GTSNPN and CDR2 SVGIG (reference sequence). This CDR3 is built from 15 residues. V lost 1 base and J 4 bases, leaving 14 bases between the germline ends. The CDR3 DNA sequence: TGTGCCTGGAGTGATGGGTCGGGGGTATACAATGAGCAGTTCTTC. Translating gives CAWSDGSGVYNEQFF.

The chain links TRBV11-1 to TRBJ2-2; 9 positions match TRBD1. Germline V gene sequence: CDR1 SGHAT, CDR2 FQDESV (reference sequence). The ends lost 0 bases at V and 4 bases at J; junction bases unmatched: 6. This CDR3 spans 17 amino acids. CDR3 coding DNA: TGTGCCAGCAGCTTAGCTAGGACAGGGGAAAGCACCGGGGAGCTGTTTTTT. This encodes CASSLARTGESTGELFF.

The chain is built from TRBV2 and TRBJ1-2; the D gene is possibly TRBD1 (6 bases). The CDR3 has 12 residues. Germline V gives CDR1 SNHLY, CDR2 FYNNEI. V lost 6 bases, J lost 8 bases, and 13 bases lay in between. CDR3 in amino acids: CASRGDIKGYTF. The CDR3 DNA reads TGTGCCAGCAGGGGGGACATCAAGGGCTACACCTTC.

The chain uses TRBV18 and TRBJ1-1, with TRBD1 matching over 10 bases. After removal of 1 base from V and 5 bases from J, the junction contained 7 bases not matched to a gene. The CDR3 is 16 residues long. Germline CDR1 KGHSH, CDR2 LQKENI. The CDR3 DNA reads TGTGCCAGCTCACCACGACAGGGGGCCCTTGGTACTGAAGCTTTCTTT. Translated, it gives CASSPRQGALGTEAFF.

This chain links TRBV7-9 with TRBJ2-7, with D tentatively TRBD1 (5 bases). V lost 4 bases to trimming and J lost 2 bases, with 15 bases between them. CDR1 is SEHNR and CDR2 is FQNEAQ in the germline V gene (reference sequence). The CDR3 has 15 amino acids. The CDR3 spells CASSSGQGFPYEQYF. The CDR3 DNA is TGTGCCAGCAGCTCAGGGCAGGGTTTCCCCTACGAGCAGTACTTC.

V and J are TRBV12-3 or TRBV12-4 and TRBJ2-7; 12 positions agree with TRBD2. The length of the CDR3 is 13 residues. J gave up 7 bases and V 6 bases, and 4 bases lay outside the gene matches. In nucleotides, the CDR3 is TGTGCCAGCAGGACTAGCGGGGGCTGGGAGCAGTACTTC. This gives the protein CASRTSGGWEQYF.

This chain links TRBV4-1 with TRBJ2-7; D may be TRBD2 (6 bases). The germline V gene encodes CDR1 MGHRA and CDR2 YSYEKL. The CDR3 spans 15 residues. Trimming shortened V by 4 bases and J by 2 bases, and 15 bases separated the two germline ends. CDR3 nucleotides: TGCGCCAGCAGCCTCATGGCGACTAGGACCTACGAGCAGTACTTC. As protein: CASSLMATRTYEQYF.